A selection of T cell receptor beta chains follows, all from one sample in a study of regulatory T cells in long-lasting Graves disease. TCRdb reanalysed the multiplex PCR reads using MiXCR and keeps one entry per CDR3 protein. The table includes over 450,000 distinct CDR3 sequences, approximately 21% detected once. The specimen was peripheral blood mononuclear cells (PBMCs), collected when the disease was refractory, from a patient treated with antithyroid drugs. These receptors were taken from a female donor with Graves disease. Each CDR3 is given with its conserved first and last residue. D genes are given only for firm matches. Clone size, where shown, is once, few, many, or a class for clones that have expanded.

TRBV7-2	TRBD2	TRBJ2-7	-	14	TGTGCCAGCAGCTTAGCTAGCGGGAAATACGAGCAGTACTTC	CASSLASGKYEQYF
TRBV7-9	-	TRBJ2-1	once	12	TGTGCCAGCAGCTGGGAATTAGATGAGCAGTTCTTC	CASSWELDEQFF
TRBV24-1	TRBD1	TRBJ2-5	many	16	TGTGCCACCAGTGATTTGGGGACAGGGGAAAGAGAGACCCAGTACTTC	CATSDLGTGERETQYF
TRBV5-8	-	TRBJ2-7	-	15	TGTGCCAGCAGCTTCGGGCAGGTCCTTCACTACGAGCAGTACTTC	CASSFGQVLHYEQYF
TRBV20-1	TRBD1	TRBJ1-2	-	15	TGCAGTGCTAGCTTATCACAGGGGGAGCACTATGGCTACACCTTC	CSASLSQGEHYGYTF
TRBV6-5	-	TRBJ2-7	many	15	TGTGCCAGCAGTTCTCGTCGGTGGAGCTCCTACGAGCAGTACTTC	CASSSRRWSSYEQYF
TRBV7-9	TRBD1	TRBJ2-6	-	19	TGTGCCAGCAGCCCCCCCCTTACAGGGGGCAGATCTGGGGCCAACGTCCTGACTTTC	CASSPPLTGGRSGANVLTF
TRBV12-3/TRBV12-4	-	TRBJ2-1	-	15	TGTGCCAGCAGTTTAGGGCTAGCGAGGTTCAATGAGCAGTTCTTC	CASSLGLARFNEQFF
TRBV6-2/TRBV6-3	-	TRBJ2-2	-	15	TGTGCCAGCAGCCCAATCTTGAAGGGGACCGGGGAGCTGTTTTTT	CASSPILKGTGELFF
TRBV19	-	TRBJ1-2	many	13	TGTGCCAGCGGGAGAGAGACAGTGCGAGGCTACACCTTC	CASGRETVRGYTF
TRBV7-8	TRBD1	TRBJ2-4	many	13	TGTGCCAGCAGCTTATACAGGGGAAACATTCAGTACTTC	CASSLYRGNIQYF
TRBV28	TRBD2	TRBJ2-2	many	16	TGTGCCAGCAGTTTGACCCCAACAGCGGGAGGTGGGGAGCTGTTTTTT	CASSLTPTAGGGELFF
TRBV4-1	TRBD1	TRBJ2-4	few	15	TGCGCCAGCAGCCAGGACGAGGGACAGGGGAACATTCAGTACTTC	CASSQDEGQGNIQYF
TRBV5-6	-	TRBJ1-2	few	11	TGTGCCAGCAGCGCCATACTTGGCTACACCTTC	CASSAILGYTF
TRBV12-3/TRBV12-4	TRBD2	TRBJ2-2	many	18	TGTGCCAGCAGACTTCTAGCGGGAGGGCCTTTGAACACCGGGGAGCTGTTTTTT	CASRLLAGGPLNTGELFF
TRBV7-8	TRBD2	TRBJ2-1	-	18	TGTGCCAGCAGCTTAAAGCGGGGGACCTCATTCCCTTACAATGAGCAGTTCTTC	CASSLKRGTSFPYNEQFF
TRBV29-1	-	TRBJ1-2	-	12	TGCAGCGTTGGCAGAGAAAACTATGGCTACACCTTC	CSVGRENYGYTF
TRBV7-9	-	TRBJ2-5	-	15	TGTGCCAGCAGCTTAGTTCAGGGGCGCGGAGAGACCCAGTACTTC	CASSLVQGRGETQYF
TRBV27	TRBD2	TRBJ2-4	many	15	TGTGCCAGCAGTCCAGGGACTAGCGGGAAAAACATTCAGTACTTC	CASSPGTSGKNIQYF
TRBV11-3	TRBD1	TRBJ2-1	few	17	TGTGCCAGCAGCTTAGGATGGGGGGGACAGGGTCCGCGCGAGCAGTTCTTC	CASSLGWGGQGPREQFF
TRBV7-3	TRBD2	TRBJ2-5	many	15	TGTGCCAGCAGCTTAGGACTAGGGTTGGAAGAGACCCAGTACTTC	CASSLGLGLEETQYF
TRBV20-1	-	TRBJ2-5	-	13	TGCAGTGCTAGAGTTAGGTTTAGCGAGACCCAGTACTTC	CSARVRFSETQYF
TRBV3-1	TRBD1	TRBJ2-2	few	15	TGTGCCAGCAGCCAGACAGGGGGTTCCCCCGGGGAGCTGTTTTTT	CASSQTGGSPGELFF
TRBV20-1	-	TRBJ1-6	-	10	TGCAGACCGGACCGAACACCCCTCCACTTT	CRPDRTPLHF